This T cell receptor (beta chain) was retrieved from a study of shared clonotypes between healthy human individuals (TCRdb year 2020). With regard to the full study: A few men and two women, aged 18 to 49 years, made up the cohort. For each donor, CD4 naive and CD4 memory were each given three plates, CD8 naive was given two plates, and CD8 memory was given one plate. To estimate repertoire size and how much clonotypes are shared between individuals, the study performed deep sequencing of blood TCR repertoires from a few healthy adults. Libraries were prepared and TCR repertoires were sequenced by different laboratories using diverse techniques, in order to increase sequencing depth and limit assay-specific biases. Per donor, leukapheresis produced somewhere between about 0.94 and 9.5 billion PBMCs.

Donors were healthy HIV-negative adults with no recently reported acute infections or vaccinations. Every donor was a Caucasian adult residing in Nashville, Tennessee, USA. CD4+ T cells were enriched by magnetic negative selection; naive cells were then positively selected on CD45RA, and the negative fraction formed the memory subset. Blood was collected by leukapheresis, and PBMCs were isolated by Ficoll-Histopaque density gradient centrifugation and then cryopreserved in liquid nitrogen vapor phase. Purity and quantity of every magnetically sorted T cell population were checked by analytical flow cytometry. Each sorted fraction had its genomic DNA isolated and then quantified by UV absorbance on a Nanodrop 2000c. Regarding this clone: It lacks a known antigen. No base qualities exist here, and no much larger clone lies one base off it.

TCR CDR3 regions were amplified from genomic DNA by multiplex PCR using the deep immunoSEQ assay. For each cell subset, the extracted genomic DNA was distributed evenly across all wells of several immunoSEQ 96-well plates, and each plate served as one replicate. For sorted subsets, each replicate PCR was loaded with 200 to 250 ng genomic DNA, equivalent to 25,000 to 35,000 T cell genomes. The purified libraries were quantified using a Qubit 3.0 fluorometer, sized with a Bioanalyzer 2100, and then quantified again using the KAPA Library Quantification kit. Each immunoSEQ 96-well plate was sequenced on its own single-read 150-cycle Illumina NextSeq 550 flow cell. The study's own analysis went as follows. Because the immunoSEQ output included only junctional sequences and no quality scores, the filtering could not be the same as the filtering used for full-length reads. Sequences were annotated with PyIR, a Python wrapper for IgBLAST v1.9, and V/J genes and CDR3 were assigned using IMGT germline references. Reads with weak V/J assignments (E-value above 1e-6), missing CDR3, stop codons, out-of-frame junctions, or ambiguous translated residues were removed. V3J clonotypes were defined as sequences sharing an identical inferred V gene, J gene, and CDR3 amino acid sequence. Percentage overlap between repertoires was computed as shared unique clonotypes divided by the size of the smaller repertoire. Three approaches were used to assess repertoire richness: RTK rarefaction, the Chao1 estimator, and Recon v2.1 estimates of unobserved clonotypes. For all TCRbeta clonotypes obtained by the gDNA method from several donors, generation probabilities were computed with OLGA. Sourced from immuneACCESS, this table was stored by TCRdb with only in-frame sequences that have V and J called. A share of the clones is absent; for the studies checked, an unresolved V gene accounts for under half, and the remainder has no known explanation. V, J and clone size reflect that table, while D and trimming were determined from the DNA. This sample gives about 1.5 million clones in total; roughly 96% of them show up just once. Of the sample, more than 0.9% falls within the top ten clones.

CDR3 length: 13 amino acids, cysteine to phenylalanine. The read is trimmed to its CDR3 DNA, 39 bases read in frame from base 1. V loses 0 bases of germline sequence and J loses 5 bases, and the interval between the two ends is 8 bases. CDR1 is given as LGHNA and CDR2 as YSLEER, both from the germline V gene. The paper's findings and limits, for the study overall: Sharing across a few donors was observed for about 4.8% of naive CD4, over 3% of naive CD8, roughly 2.3% of memory CD4, and approximately 0.41% of memory CD8 clonotypes. The genetic and exposure-history diversity represented was limited by the small number of donors. Larger estimated clonotype richness was generally found for naive subsets than for memory subsets. Pairwise subsampling indicated that sequencing depth was expected to affect the degree of clonotype sharing among donors. Compared with non-shared clonotypes, clonotypes shared by all four sorted-subset donors had higher generation probabilities. Sampling was restricted to blood, and TCR repertoires in tissue are likely to differ from TCR repertoires in blood. Even with the large sequencing depth, rarefaction of the sorted-subset datasets indicated that sequencing was incomplete.

The chain was built from TRBV4-3 and TRBJ2-7, with the D gene too uncertain to name. The sequenced sample consisted of naive CD4+ T cells sorted from blood. The label giving this sample's cell subset or site can be read as: CD45RA+ positively selected. The receptor was derived from a young man in good health. For the CDR3, the sequence is CASSQDYSDEQYF. The nucleotides are TGCGCCAGCAGCCAAGACTACAGCGACGAGCAGTACTTC.